These T cell receptor beta chains were read from a single sample in a study of blood T cells in healthy people across ages. TCRdb independently ran MiXCR on the 5' RACE reads; one entry per CDR3 protein. The data show under 850,000 distinct CDR3 sequences, 35% to 40% seen once. Sequences were obtained from blood. The receptors shown here come from a man aged 18-30 years in good health. Both conserved end residues are part of each CDR3. The order of the fields is J gene, V gene, CDR3 protein.

>TRBJ2-5|TRBV6-5
CASSSGRGQIQETQYF
>TRBJ2-7|TRBV7-6
CASSLMTGQFSYEQYF
>TRBJ1-2|TRBV12-3/TRBV12-4
CASSLAGPLYGYTF
>TRBJ2-1|TRBV4-3
CASSQHLTGTGGYNEQFF
>TRBJ2-7|TRBV7-7
CASSPGQVNPEQYF
>TRBJ2-1|TRBV11-3
CASSSRDRAGEQFF
>TRBJ1-1|TRBV20-1
CSAFGAGTNTEAFF
>TRBJ2-1|TRBV3-1
CASSQDVLLVETQFF
>TRBJ2-3|TRBV20-1
CSATEADTQYF
>TRBJ2-7|TRBV5-5
CASSLVGGHYEQYF
>TRBJ2-5|TRBV20-1
CSASLQRRGPLQETQYF
>TRBJ2-3|TRBV12-3/TRBV12-4
CASSISGGAEDTEYF
>TRBJ2-7|TRBV29-1
CSVEGGQKGYNEQYF
>TRBJ2-3|TRBV5-6
CTSRRDRGRDTDTQYF
>TRBJ1-1|TRBV20-1
CSARGDRVNTEAFF
>TRBJ2-7|TRBV29-1
CSVVGRVTYEQYF
>TRBJ2-5|TRBV4-3
CASSPDRVKTQYF
>TRBJ2-3|TRBV4-3
CASSQDRSSLGTQYF
>TRBJ2-1|TRBV15
CATSRDGGQGEQFF
>TRBJ2-2|TRBV6-5
CASSFNRGGTGELFF
>TRBJ2-2|TRBV6-6
CATGELFF
>TRBJ1-5|TRBV6-5
CASSLDNDQPQHF
>TRBJ2-1|TRBV20-1
CSARVASGGMSSYNEQFF
>TRBJ2-6|TRBV12-3/TRBV12-4
CASSLGARGLTFSGANVLTF
>TRBJ1-2|TRBV12-3/TRBV12-4
CASSLAPQETTNYGYTF
>TRBJ2-1|TRBV29-1
CSVEVGQYNEQFF
>TRBJ2-3|TRBV5-6
CASRGTGFLGDTQYF
>TRBJ1-4|TRBV28
CASGRRNNEKLFF
>TRBJ2-5|TRBV3-1
CASSQERRIETQYF
>TRBJ2-7|TRBV7-2
CASSLEAAKQYF
>TRBJ2-3|TRBV4-3
CASRGQGVVGLADTQYF
>TRBJ2-7|TRBV7-3
CATATGPEQYF
>TRBJ1-6|TRBV20-1
CSARDGFRGSSYNSPLHF
>TRBJ1-3|TRBV27
CASSLSGARGSTIYF
>TRBJ1-2|TRBV25-1
CASSLGVHYGYTF
>TRBJ1-2|TRBV19
CASSLAAFNYGYTF
>TRBJ1-6|TRBV12-3/TRBV12-4
CASSRTGRTPLHF
>TRBJ1-2|TRBV20-1
CSPWEQKNYGYTF
>TRBJ2-1|TRBV29-1
CSVEDGWTGGFDEQFF
>TRBJ1-1|TRBV20-1
CSAPGTGSTEAFF
>TRBJ2-2|TRBV12-3/TRBV12-4
CASSSGLAGGTGELFF
>TRBJ2-7|TRBV5-1
CASSLAADLYEQYF
>TRBJ1-6|TRBV10-3
CAISENLRTGNSPLHF
>TRBJ2-7|TRBV12-3/TRBV12-4
CASKQTGSRSYEQYF
>TRBJ2-1|TRBV12-3/TRBV12-4
CASISGSSGGAYIEQFF
>TRBJ2-1|TRBV28
CASSRPGTITSYNEQFF
>TRBJ2-1|TRBV12-3/TRBV12-4
CASSPTTEQFF
>TRBJ2-3|TRBV20-1
CSARGTSGSTDTQYF